This T cell receptor beta chain was sequenced for a study of human T cells and chemical hapten exposure. Regarding the study as a whole: There was no change with DPC sensitization in TCRs above 1 in 1000 frequency.

The CDR3 is made up of 15 amino acids. The V gene end was trimmed by 4 bases and the J gene end by 4 bases; junction bases not matched to a gene: 7. Germline values: CDR1 MNHEY, CDR2 SVGAGI. The time point denotes: healthy volunteer bleed at 6 weeks. The template was total RNA from unfractionated whole blood. TCRdb re-analysed the RACE reads in MiXCR, keeping a single row per CDR3 protein. The data hold roughly 80,000 distinct CDR3 sequences, with over 6.5% observed a single time. Remarks on this clonotype: The target antigen is unknown.

This TCR was sampled from a female donor in good health. Some clones in this sample may be carry-over from other donors' samples. V and J are TRBV6-5 and TRBJ2-1; 7 positions agree with TRBD2. The sequencing input was whole blood. The CDR3 nucleotides are TGTGCCAGCAGTTTCGGACTAGTCAATTACAATGAGCAGTTCTTC. Residues: CASSFGLVNYNEQFF.